This T cell receptor beta chain was identified in a study of beta chain features in type 1 diabetes. This clone was picked up a small number of times. Its cognate antigen is unknown. Expressed TCRB transcripts were sequenced, since all the RNA that had been isolated was reverse transcribed. Assay: immunoSEQ multiplex PCR; the TCRdb copy retains only in-frame clones and omits some. The data contain fewer than 300,000 clones, about a tenth of them seen just once; the ten biggest clones take up over 0.015%. General study findings and limits: All four CD4+ subsets from Type 1 diabetes patients carried moderately but significantly shorter TCRB CDR3s.

Trimming stripped 0 bases from V and 0 bases from J, with 4 bases between. The CDR3 covers 15 residues. Germline V gene data show CDR1 as SGHDT and CDR2 as YYEEEE. The TCR comes from a man aged 30 to 45 with type 1 diabetes. Sequenced: naive CD4+ T cells from blood. The rearrangement joins TRBV5-6 to TRBJ2-6; D not resolved. The CDR3 region has the DNA TGTGCCAGCAGCTTGGGAGACTCTGGGGCCAACGTCCTGACTTTC. It encodes CASSLGDSGANVLTF.